Listed here are 32 T cell receptor beta chains from one sample, sequenced in a study of T cell repertoires in aging, cancer and after chemotherapy. Multiplex touch-down PCR with TRB-A/B primers amplified rearranged V-D-J TRB sequences. TCRdb ran MiXCR on the multiplex PCR reads and lists one entry per CDR3 protein. The sample yields under 2,500 distinct CDR3 sequences, under 25% seen once. The template was genomic DNA from peripheral blood, not RNA. The sequencing input was blood. The receptor set was obtained from a human donor in good health.

The chain couples TRBV6-5 to TRBJ1-4; 7 nucleotides agree with TRBD1. Germline CDR1 reads MNHEY; CDR2 reads SVGAGI. The V gene end was trimmed by 6 bases and the J gene end by 4 bases; junction bases not matched to a gene: 2. The CDR3 runs 13 residues. This CDR3 reads CASRGQINEKLFF. CDR3 nucleotides: TGTGCCAGCAGGGGACAGATTAATGAAAAACTGTTTTTT.

In this sample, this clonotype is medium-sized. The J gene is TRBJ2-7, the V gene TRBV5-4; the D gene could be TRBD1 or TRBD2 (6 bases each). The CDR3 sequence is 13 residues long. Germline assignment: CDR1 SGHNT and CDR2 YYREEE (reference sequence). Trimming stripped 0 bases from V and 5 bases from J, with 9 bases between. The CDR3 reads CASSLVGGNEQYF. For the CDR3, the DNA is TGTGCCAGCAGCTTGGTGGGGGGCAACGAGCAGTACTTC.

This clonotype was recorded only once. This clone may be a read error of a much larger clone one base away. The rearrangement joins TRBV19 to TRBJ1-1, with D hard to call. The V gene's germline CDR1 is LNHDA and CDR2 SQIVND (reference sequence). The CDR3 consists of 13 residues. Here the CDR3 DNA reads TGTGTCAGTAGTCCCGAACTGGACACTGAAGCTTTCTTT. This encodes CVSSPELDTEAFF.

By sample share, this clonotype is medium-sized. The V gene is TRBV6-2 or TRBV6-3, the J gene TRBJ1-3; D gene ambiguous. CDR1 is MNHEY, CDR2 SVGEGT, per germline. This CDR3 region has 15 residues. V dropped 0 bases and J dropped 12 bases, with 18 bases sitting between them. The CDR3 bases are TGTGCCAGCAGTTACTCCCCAGGCCACCTATCCGGCATATATTTT. It codes for CASSYSPGHLSGIYF.

In its sample, this clonotype is medium-sized. The chain joins TRBV7-6 to TRBJ2-5; 12 bases map to TRBD2. CDR1 and CDR2 (germline): SGHVS, FNYEAQ. The CDR3 is made up of 19 amino acids. Trimming cost V 5 bases and J 5 bases; bases outside gene matches: 18. Written as DNA, the CDR3 is TGTGCCAGCAGCCCCCTTCCAGCTAGCGGGGGGGTGTTGTGGGAGACCCAGTACTTC. It translates to CASSPLPASGGVLWETQYF. Drawing the rest from reference TRBV7-6 and TRBJ2-5, the complete variable domain is GAGVSQSPRYKVTKRGQDVALRCDPISGHVSLYWYRQALGQGPEFLTYFNYEAQQDKSGLPNDRFSAERPEGSISTLTIQRTEQRDSAMYRCASSPLPASGGVLWETQYFGPGTRLLVL.

This clonotype is medium-sized (0.01 to 0.1%) by share. V is TRBV18 and J is TRBJ1-3; D unresolved. Germline CDR1 is KGHSH and CDR2 is LQKENI. Trimming stripped 2 bases from V and 1 base from J, with 6 bases between. This CDR3 has 14 residues. The CDR3 reads CASSPVSSGNTIYF. CDR3 sequence (DNA): TGTGCCAGCTCACCAGTCAGTTCTGGAAACACCATATATTTT.

This clonotype has only a few counts. The chain joins TRBV7-2 to TRBJ2-3; a weak D match, TRBD2 (5 bases). This CDR3 is built from 13 residues. CDR1 is SGHTA, CDR2 FQGNSA, per germline. V lost 5 bases and J lost 15, with 21 bases in between. CDR3 DNA: TGTGCCAGCAGCGACCCGGGGTTTCATCCGGGTTATTTT. Amino acid sequence: CASSDPGFHPGYF.

In its sample, this clonotype is large. The V and J genes are TRBV13 and TRBJ2-1, with 12 bases that match TRBD2. V shed 0 bases and J 4 bases; nucleotides not matched to a gene: 4. The CDR3 sequence is 17 residues long. The germline V gene has CDR1 PRHDT and CDR2 FYEKMQ (reference sequence). CDR3 coding DNA: TGTGCCAGCAGCTTAGGCCTACTAGCGGGGGGTTACAATGAGCAGTTCTTC. Translating gives CASSLGLLAGGYNEQFF.

A few counts support this clonotype. The chain recombines TRBV12-3 or TRBV12-4 with TRBJ1-1; a weak D match, TRBD1 (6 bases). The CDR3 covers 13 residues. The V and J ends lost 6 bases and 8 bases respectively, with 16 bases between them. The CDR3 loop is CASSSSGGREAFF. The CDR3 DNA reads TGTGCCAGCAGCTCAAGTGGGGGCCGGGAAGCTTTCTTT.

Written as DNA, the CDR3 is TGCAGCGGAGGGACAGGTTTGGGAGCCAAAAACATTCAGTACTTC. Protein sequence: CSGGTGLGAKNIQYF. The genes are TRBV29-1 and TRBJ2-4; 8 bases align to TRBD1. There are 15 residues in the CDR3. J was trimmed by 0 bases and V by 7 bases; bases with no gene match: 8. Germline CDR1 SQVTM, CDR2 ANQGSEA.

This clonotype is medium-sized within its sample. This chain uses TRBV5-6 with TRBJ1-2; D call uncertain. V lost 1 base and J 4 bases, leaving 5 bases between the germline ends. The germline V gene encodes CDR1 SGHDT and CDR2 YYEEEE. The CDR3 has 12 amino acids. CDR3 protein: CASSLSSYGYTF. The CDR3 nucleotides are TGTGCCAGCAGCTTGAGCAGCTATGGCTACACCTTC. Based on the CDR3 plus reference TRBV5-6 and TRBJ1-2, the full variable domain is DAGVTQSPTHLIKTRGQQVTLRCSPKSGHDTVSWYQQALGQGPQFIFQYYEEEERQRGNFPDRFSGHQFPNYSSELNVNALLLGDSALYLCASSLSSYGYTFGSGTRLTVV.

The rearrangement links TRBV19 to TRBJ2-1; TRBD2 matches at 7 bases. Germline V CDR1 and CDR2: LNHDA, SQIVND (reference sequence). The junction had 3 bases not matched to a gene; V was cut back by 4 bases and J by 15 bases. This CDR3 comprises 10 residues. The CDR3 nucleotides are TGTGCCAGTAGTACGGTAGCGGGGTTCTTC. This codes for CASSTVAGFF. Based on the CDR3 plus reference TRBV19 and TRBJ2-1, the full variable domain is DGGITQSPKYLFRKEGQNVTLSCEQNLNHDAMYWYRQDPGQGLRLIYYSQIVNDFQKGDIAEGYSVSREKKESFPLTVTSAQKNPTAFYLCASSTVAGFFGPGTRLTVL.

V is TRBV11-2 and J is TRBJ1-5; a weak D match, TRBD1 (5 bases). The CDR3 extends over 15 amino acids. The germline gives CDR1 SGHAT, CDR2 FQNNGV. Trimming took off 0 bases at V and 5 bases at J, with 11 bases between the two ends. The CDR3 spells CASSLDSKGYQPQHF. The CDR3 DNA sequence: TGTGCCAGCAGCTTAGATTCAAAGGGGTATCAGCCCCAGCATTTT. The full variable domain, with the rest looked up from reference TRBV11-2 and TRBJ1-5, is EAGVAQSPRYKIIEKRQSVAFWCNPISGHATLYWYQQILGQGPKLLIQFQNNGVVDDSQLPKDRFSAERLKGVDSTLKIQPAKLEDSAVYLCASSLDSKGYQPQHFGDGTRLSIL.

This clonotype ranks as medium-sized. This chain joins TRBV15 and TRBJ1-1; no definite D call. The length of the CDR3 is 15 residues. V was pared by 2 bases and J by 1 base, with 11 bases between. CDR1 and CDR2 (germline): LNHNV, YYDKDF (reference sequence). The CDR3: CATSRSRTGNTEAFF. CDR3 DNA: TGTGCCACCAGCAGATCCAGGACGGGGAACACTGAAGCTTTCTTT. The whole variable domain, filled in from reference TRBV15 and TRBJ1-1, reads DAMVIQNPRYQVTQFGKPVTLSCSQTLNHNVMYWYQQKSSQAPKLLFHYYDKDFNNEADTPDNFQSRRPNTSFCFLDIRSPGLGDTAMYLCATSRSRTGNTEAFFGQGTRLTVV.

This clonotype is categorized as medium-sized (0.01 to 0.1%). V usage is TRBV27 and J usage is TRBJ2-5, with TRBD2 matching over 8 bases. With V trimmed by 1 base and J by 2 bases, 6 bases remained unmatched. Germline CDR1 and CDR2: MNHEY and SMNVEV (reference sequence). This CDR3 region has 16 residues. CDR3 loop: CASSLFRGGSQETQYF. The CDR3 DNA reads as TGTGCCAGCAGTTTATTTCGGGGGGGGTCTCAAGAGACCCAGTACTTC.

Remarks on this clonotype: A read error may be the cause here, since a much bigger clone is one base away. The chain couples TRBV20-1 to TRBJ2-3; 8 bases are shared with TRBD2. V lost 5 bases to trimming and J lost 2 bases; unmatched junction nucleotides: 6. The CDR3 is made up of 14 amino acids. Germline V CDR1 and CDR2: DFQATT, SNEGSKA (reference sequence). In nucleotides, the CDR3 is TGCAGTGCTGTGCGGGGGGCGCACACAGATACGCAGTATTTT. It codes for CSAVRGAHTDTQYF.

For the CDR3, the DNA is TGTGCCAGCAGCCCGCGGGCAGGACACTCCTACGAGCAGTACTTC. Protein product: CASSPRAGHSYEQYF. The V and J genes are TRBV11-1 and TRBJ2-7, with D tentatively TRBD1 or TRBD2 (5 bases each). Trimming pared 5 bases from V and 0 bases from J, leaving 14 bases between. From germline, CDR1 is SGHAT and CDR2 FQDESV (reference sequence). The CDR3 spans 15 residues.

About this clonotype itself: One base away lies a much larger clone, so this may be a sequencing read error. This chain links TRBV27 with TRBJ1-6; a weak D match, TRBD1 (6 bases). Trimming removed 0 bases at V and 8 bases at J, with 14 bases between. The CDR3 is 16 amino acids. Germline lookup yields CDR1 MNHEY and CDR2 SMNVEV (reference sequence). The CDR3 sequence is CASSLSGGTYDSPLHF. The CDR3 region has the DNA TGTGCCAGCAGTTTATCAGGGGGAACTTATGATTCACCCCTCCACTTT.

The V and J genes are TRBV5-1 and TRBJ2-1; D is possibly TRBD1 (7 bases). Trimming shortened V by 3 bases and J by 0 bases, and 10 bases separated the two germline ends. CDR1 SGHRS and CDR2 YFSETQ come from the germline V gene. CDR3 length equals 15 residues. The CDR3 protein is CASSSGGSSYNEQFF. DNA of the CDR3: TGCGCCAGCAGCTCAGGGGGGAGCTCCTACAATGAGCAGTTCTTC.

Note on this clonotype: One junction end does not reproduce the germline sequence, and a read error may be involved. This rearrangement joins TRBV20-1 to TRBJ2-7; D unclear. CDR1 is DFQATT and CDR2 is SNEGSKA in the germline V gene (reference sequence). The CDR3 loop spans 13 amino acids. This CDR3 is CSAREGNSYDQYF. The CDR3, as DNA: TGCAGTGCTAGAGAAGGTAACTCCTACGATCAGTACTTC.

This clonotype is labeled medium-sized. The chain couples TRBV5-1 to TRBJ2-7, with a possible D match to TRBD1 (6 bases). The CDR3 loop spans 14 amino acids. V lost 4 bases and J 6 bases, leaving 17 bases between the germline ends. CDR1 and CDR2 from the germline V gene are SGHRS and YFSETQ. The CDR3 DNA is TGCGCCAGCAGCCATATACAGGGCCGGGCCGAGCAGTACTTC. It translates to CASSHIQGRAEQYF. The entire variable domain, with the rest obtained from reference TRBV5-1 and TRBJ2-7, is as follows: KAGVTQTPRYLIKTRGQQVTLSCSPISGHRSVSWYQQTPGQGLQFLFEYFSETQRNKGNFPGRFSGRQFSNSRSEMNVSTLELGDSALYLCASSHIQGRAEQYFGPGTRLTVT.

This clonotype rates as medium-sized. This chain connects TRBV6-2 or TRBV6-3 to TRBJ2-1; 7 nucleotides agree with TRBD2. The germline CDR1 and CDR2 sequences are MNHEY and SVGEGT. V lost 1 base, J lost 5 bases, and 8 bases stayed unmatched. This CDR3 region has 16 residues. Here the CDR3 reads CASSYFSGTINNEQFF. The CDR3 DNA sequence: TGTGCCAGCAGTTACTTCTCCGGGACTATTAACAATGAGCAGTTCTTC.

CDR3 sequence reads: CASSRSGGPNEQFF. The CDR3 bases are TGTGCCAGCAGCCGTAGCGGGGGGCCTAATGAGCAGTTCTTC. This chain connects TRBV12-3 or TRBV12-4 to TRBJ2-1, with 10 bases lining up with TRBD2. The J segment lost 7 bases and the V segment lost 6 bases, leaving 6 bases of the junction unmatched. The CDR3 runs to 14 residues.

This rearrangement joins TRBV12-3 or TRBV12-4 to TRBJ2-7; D gene uncertain. CDR3 length equals 15 residues. The germline V and J ends were trimmed by 1 base and 5 bases, with 15 bases remaining between them. The CDR3 reads CASSLGGGDLNEQYF. The CDR3 DNA reads as TGTGCCAGCAGTTTAGGTGGTGGGGATCTGAACGAGCAGTACTTC.

The V and J genes are TRBV6-5 and TRBJ2-1, with no clear D. The ends were cut back, 8 bases at V and 6 bases at J, with 11 bases in the middle. Germline CDR1 reads MNHEY; CDR2 reads SVGAGI. This CDR3 is built from 12 residues. The chain's CDR3 is CASRTTSNEQFF. In DNA form, the CDR3 reads TGTGCCAGCCGAACTACGAGCAATGAGCAGTTCTTC.

This clonotype is medium-sized in the sample. The chain carries TRBV4-3 and TRBJ1-2, with D maybe TRBD1 (5 bases). CDR1 and CDR2 (germline): LGHNA, YSLEER. Trimming removed 2 bases from V and 2 bases from J, with 12 bases in between. The CDR3 totals 15 residues. The CDR3 loop reads CASSQSGHENYGYTF. The CDR3 DNA follows: TGCGCCAGCAGCCAATCTGGACATGAGAACTATGGCTACACCTTC.

The chain combines TRBV6-1 with TRBJ1-5; 9 bases match TRBD1. The V gene end was trimmed by 4 bases and the J gene end by 4 bases; junction bases not matched to a gene: 2. Germline CDR1 and CDR2: MNHNS and SASEGT. There are 14 residues in the CDR3. The DNA of the CDR3 is TGTGCCAGCAGTGCGGGACAGGGTAATCAGCCCCAGCATTTT. Amino acids: CASSAGQGNQPQHF.

On this clonotype itself: With a much larger clone just one base away, this may be a read error. The chain is built from TRBV6-2 or TRBV6-3 and TRBJ1-4, with 7 bases matching TRBD1. CDR1 MNHEY and CDR2 SVGEGT come from the germline V gene. The CDR3 loop spans 15 amino acids. CDR3 residues: CASRPSGTANKKLFF. As DNA, the CDR3 is TGTGCCAGCAGGCCCTCCGGGACAGCTAATAAAAAACTGTTTTTT.

The chain employs TRBV9 and TRBJ2-1; no clear D. The CDR3 runs 15 residues. CDR1 SGDLS and CDR2 YYNGEE come from the germline V gene. V lost 0 bases and J lost 5, with 12 bases in between. The CDR3 DNA is TGTGCCAGCAGCGTAGAAGTCGGGTGGAACAATGAGCAGTTCTTC. Translated: CASSVEVGWNNEQFF.

In its sample, this clonotype ranks as medium-sized (0.01 to 0.1%). The chain recombines TRBV10-3 with TRBJ2-3, with 7 nucleotides matching TRBD2. Germline trimming cut 7 bases from V and 2 bases from J; bases unmatched to any gene: 6. The CDR3 length is 14 residues. CDR1 is ENHRY, CDR2 SYGVKD, per germline. The CDR3 bases are TGTGCCATCAAGGGAGGGAGCAACACAGATACGCAGTATTTT. Translating it yields CAIKGGSNTDTQYF.

This clonotype is judged medium-sized. The genes are TRBV6-2 or TRBV6-3 and TRBJ1-5; D is perhaps TRBD1 (6 bases). Germline V gene lookup returns CDR1 MNHEY and CDR2 SVGEGT. The CDR3 has 15 residues. The V and J ends lost 2 bases and 3 bases respectively, with 11 bases between them. This chain's CDR3 is CASSYAGGPNQPQHF. The CDR3 region has the DNA TGTGCCAGCAGTTACGCTGGGGGCCCCAATCAGCCCCAGCATTTT.

The chain combines TRBV5-6 with TRBJ2-7; TRBD1 matches 7 bases. The CDR3 is 13 residues long. J lost 1 base, V lost 4 bases, and 2 bases had no gene match. Germline values: CDR1 SGHDT, CDR2 YYEEEE. CDR3 sequence reads: CASSPTGSYEQYF. The CDR3 DNA reads TGTGCCAGCAGCCCGACAGGGTCCTACGAGCAGTACTTC.